A single sample is the source of the 32 T cell receptor beta chains below, sequenced in a study of blood T cell repertoires in COVID-19 (dated by TCRdb to the early 2020s). Libraries were constructed by the immunoSEQ multiplex PCR assay. The table was pulled from immuneACCESS by TCRdb, which kept in-frame rearrangements only. Such tables lose some clones; where checked, under half of the loss comes from unresolved V genes, and the rest has no known cause. The sample profile shows around 240,000 clones; 83% of them were found once. In total, the top ten clones hold approximately 7.4% of the sample. Sequencing input: peripheral blood. These receptors were taken from a woman between 50 and 59 years old with acute or convalescent COVID-19.

The chain uses TRBV19 and TRBJ2-1, with D unresolved. Germline V gene sequence: CDR1 LNHDA, CDR2 SQIVND (reference sequence). This CDR3 is 13 amino acids long. Trimming shortened V by 7 bases and J by 4 bases, and 11 bases separated the two germline ends. The CDR3 DNA follows: TGTGCCAGTAAGGATACAGATTACAATGAGCAGTTCTTC. Amino acid sequence: CASKDTDYNEQFF.

The rearrangement links TRBV4-1 to TRBJ2-1; D gene ambiguous. CDR3 size: 16 residues. V was trimmed by 0 bases and J by 0 bases, leaving 9 bases between them. Germline V lookup: CDR1 MGHRA, CDR2 YSYEKL. CDR3 nucleotides: TGCGCCAGCAGCCAAGATGCCCAACTCTCCTACAATGAGCAGTTCTTC. Protein product: CASSQDAQLSYNEQFF.

This rearrangement joins TRBV14 to TRBJ2-5; TRBD2 aligns across 13 bases. Germline CDR1 and CDR2: SGHDN and FVKESK. After removal of 6 bases from V and 8 bases from J, the junction contained 3 bases not matched to a gene. CDR3 length: 13 amino acids. CDR3: CASRGTSGATQYF. In DNA form, the CDR3 reads TGTGCCAGCAGAGGGACTAGCGGGGCTACCCAGTACTTC.

V and J are TRBV19 and TRBJ1-2; D gene ambiguous. Trimming removed 6 bases from V and 8 bases from J, with 16 bases in between. The CDR3 runs to 13 residues. Germline V CDR1 and CDR2: LNHDA, SQIVND (reference sequence). In DNA form, the CDR3 reads TGTGCCAGTAGCCCCGCCGTAATGGAGGGCTACACCTTC. This translates into CASSPAVMEGYTF.

This chain joins TRBV28 and TRBJ1-5; D is unresolved. CDR1 is MDHEN and CDR2 is SYDVKM in the germline V gene. This CDR3 has 14 residues. Trimming cost V 6 bases and J 1 base, with 10 bases left between them. CDR3 nucleotides: TGTGCCAGCAGCAACGTCGGGAGCAATCAGCCCCAGCATTTT. Its protein product is CASSNVGSNQPQHF.

This chain links TRBV4-2 with TRBJ2-5; D call uncertain. Germline values: CDR1 LGHNA, CDR2 YNFKEQ. CDR3 length: 15 amino acids. V lost 0 bases and J 5 bases, leaving 13 bases between the germline ends. CDR3 sequence (DNA): TGTGCCAGCAGCCAAGATGTTCCTAGTTCGGAGACCCAGTACTTC. Translated: CASSQDVPSSETQYF.

The V and J genes are TRBV27 and TRBJ2-1; TRBD1 matches at 10 bases. The CDR3 is made up of 16 amino acids. V lost 4 bases and J lost 9; bases outside the gene matches: 12. In germline, CDR1 is MNHEY, CDR2 SMNVEV (reference sequence). DNA for the CDR3: TGTGCCAGCAGTTCCGGGACAGGGGTCCCCGTGGGTGAGCAGTTCTTC. Amino acids: CASSSGTGVPVGEQFF.

The rearrangement joins TRBV27 to TRBJ1-6, with no clear D. CDR1 is MNHEY and CDR2 is SMNVEV in the germline V gene (reference sequence). V was cut by 5 bases and J by 7 bases, with 9 bases left in between. The CDR3 is 13 amino acids. This CDR3 is CASSNTLNSPLHF. In nucleotides, the CDR3 is TGTGCCAGCAGTAATACTTTAAATTCACCCCTCCACTTT.

The chain links TRBV7-8 to TRBJ1-1; possibly TRBD1 for D (5 bases). V was trimmed by 2 bases and J by 0 bases, leaving 25 bases between them. The CDR3 length is 20 residues. Germline assignment: CDR1 SGHVS and CDR2 FQNEAQ. This CDR3 reads CASSLFPTDRTPKMNTEAFF. CDR3 DNA: TGTGCCAGCAGCTTATTTCCGACCGACCGGACACCTAAAATGAACACTGAAGCTTTCTTT. Based on the CDR3 plus reference TRBV7-8 and TRBJ1-1, the full variable domain is GAGVSQSPRYKVAKRGQDVALRCDPISGHVSLFWYQQALGQGPEFLTYFQNEAQLDKSGLPSDRFFAERPEGSVSTLKIQRTQQEDSAVYLCASSLFPTDRTPKMNTEAFFGQGTRLTVV.

The rearrangement links TRBV5-1 to TRBJ2-7, with D perhaps TRBD1 (6 bases). The CDR3 length is 14 residues. Germline CDR1 and CDR2: SGHRS and YFSETQ. The V gene lost 4 bases and the J gene lost 2 bases, with 13 bases spanning the gap. CDR3: CASSPRGGAYEQYF. CDR3 sequence (DNA): TGCGCCAGCAGCCCCAGGGGTGGGGCCTACGAGCAGTACTTC.

The rearrangement uses TRBV3-1 (or the pseudogene TRBV3-2) and TRBJ2-1; D is possibly TRBD2 (7 bases). Trimming took off 3 bases at V and 8 bases at J, with 11 bases between the two ends. Germline V gives CDR1 LGHDT, CDR2 YNNKEL (reference sequence). This CDR3 has 13 amino acids. The CDR3, as DNA: TGTGCCAGCAGCCAGGGGAGGGGGGATGAGCAGTTCTTC. As protein: CASSQGRGDEQFF.

V usage is TRBV7-9 and J usage is TRBJ1-3, with unresolved D. Germline V lookup: CDR1 SEHNR, CDR2 FQNEAQ (reference sequence). V was trimmed by 7 bases and J by 0 bases, leaving 13 bases between them. This CDR3 contains 15 residues. The CDR3 sequence: CASNLPGVSGNTIYF. CDR3 nucleotides: TGTGCCAGCAATCTTCCGGGAGTCTCTGGAAACACCATATATTTT.

The chain combines TRBV28 with TRBJ2-3; 7 bases agree with TRBD2. From germline, CDR1 is MDHEN and CDR2 SYDVKM. The CDR3 loop spans 14 amino acids. The V segment lost 3 bases and the J segment 1 base; nucleotides outside the gene matches: 1. CDR3 in amino acids: CASSFGGGTDTQYF. CDR3 in DNA: TGTGCCAGCAGTTTTGGGGGGGGCACAGATACGCAGTATTTT.

The chain carries TRBV24-1 and TRBJ2-3; D is possibly TRBD1 (6 bases). Trimming shortened V by 4 bases and J by 7 bases, and 14 bases separated the two germline ends. The V gene's germline CDR1 is KGHDR and CDR2 SFDVKD. The CDR3 runs to 14 residues. The CDR3 sequence: CATSDLAGVNTQYF. The CDR3 nucleotides are TGTGCCACCAGTGACCTCGCAGGGGTAAATACGCAGTATTTT.

The chain employs TRBV7-6 and TRBJ2-1; 10 nucleotides agree with TRBD2. This CDR3 is 14 amino acids long. From germline, CDR1 is SGHVS and CDR2 FNYEAQ. Trimming took 1 base from V and 9 from J; bases not matched to a gene: 3. DNA of the CDR3: TGTGCCAGCAGCTTAGAGGTAGCGGGGGGTGAGCAGTTCTTC. It is translated as CASSLEVAGGEQFF.

The V call is TRBV6-1, the J call TRBJ2-4, with TRBD2 matching over 10 bases. The germline V gene has CDR1 MNHNS and CDR2 SASEGT. V trimming: 1 base; J trimming: 12 bases; junction bases outside the gene matches: 9. The CDR3 has 15 residues. The CDR3 nucleotides are TGTGCCAGCAGTGAAGATAGGCTAGCGGGAGTAAGTCAGTACTTC. Translating it yields CASSEDRLAGVSQYF.

The chain carries TRBV9 and TRBJ2-7, with D maybe TRBD2 (6 bases). The CDR3 is made up of 15 amino acids. Trimming removed 3 bases from V and 1 base from J, with 14 bases in between. The germline gives CDR1 SGDLS, CDR2 YYNGEE. CDR3 sequence: CASSDPGRPSYEQYF. As DNA, the CDR3 is TGTGCCAGCAGCGACCCGGGGAGGCCTTCCTACGAGCAGTACTTC.

The V and J genes are TRBV10-2 and TRBJ1-4; TRBD1 might be the D (5 bases). The CDR3 is 17 residues long. V lost 2 bases and J 8 bases, leaving 21 bases between the germline ends. Germline CDR1 is WSHSY and CDR2 is SAAADI. Written as DNA, the CDR3 is TGCGCCAGCAGTGAGCCGGCAGAGGGACTCTGGGGGGAAAAACTGTTTTTT. Protein: CASSEPAEGLWGEKLFF.

The chain carries TRBV7-9 and TRBJ2-3; D might be TRBD1 (5 bases). CDR1 SEHNR and CDR2 FQNEAQ come from the germline V gene (reference sequence). With 3 bases removed from V and 3 bases from J, the gap between germline ends came to 10 bases. The CDR3 sequence is 14 residues long. The CDR3 region is CASSFAGSTDTQYF. Written as DNA, the CDR3 is TGTGCCAGCAGCTTCGCAGGGTCAACAGATACGCAGTATTTT.

The sample holds a few counts of this clone. The rearrangement uses TRBV15 and TRBJ1-3; D unresolved. Germline CDR1 and CDR2: LNHNV and YYDKDF (reference sequence). The CDR3 has 13 residues. The V gene lost 0 bases and the J gene lost 7 bases, with 7 bases spanning the gap. The CDR3 is CATSRDSGNTIYF. Here the CDR3 DNA reads TGTGCCACCAGCAGAGATAGTGGTAACACCATATATTTT.

The chain couples TRBV6-5 to TRBJ2-2; D is unresolved. The germline V gene has CDR1 MNHEY and CDR2 SVGAGI. Trimming left V 6 bases short and J 4 bases short, with 9 bases between. This CDR3 has 13 amino acids. Here the CDR3 DNA reads TGTGCCAGCAGCTCTTCTCTCACCGGGGAGCTGTTTTTT. This encodes CASSSSLTGELFF.

Only one count was recorded for this clone. The chain couples TRBV2 to TRBJ2-7; a possible D gene is TRBD1 (6 bases). CDR1 and CDR2 (germline): SNHLY, FYNNEI. Trimming pared 5 bases from V and 6 bases from J, leaving 20 bases between. The CDR3 is 15 amino acids. The CDR3 protein is CASSTQQGQYGEQYF. The CDR3 DNA sequence: TGTGCCAGCAGTACCCAACAGGGTCAGTACGGCGAGCAGTACTTC.

This clone has more than one count but fewer than ten. The J gene is TRBJ1-1, the V gene TRBV18, with D possibly being TRBD1 (6 bases). Trimming left V 4 bases short and J 0 bases short, with 12 bases between. The V gene's germline CDR1 is KGHSH and CDR2 LQKENI. The CDR3 spans 15 residues. The CDR3 DNA follows: TGTGCCAGCTCACTCCGGGACAAGATGAACACTGAAGCTTTCTTT. Translation gives CASSLRDKMNTEAFF. The whole variable domain, filled in from reference TRBV18 and TRBJ1-1, reads NAGVMQNPRHLVRRRGQEARLRCSPMKGHSHVYWYRQLPEEGLKFMVYLQKENIIDESGMPKERFSAEFPKEGPSILRIQQVVRGDSAAYFCASSLRDKMNTEAFFGQGTRLTVV.

This sequence joins TRBV3-1 (or the pseudogene TRBV3-2) and TRBJ2-2; 12 positions match TRBD1. Trimming took 1 base from V and 6 from J; bases not matched to a gene: 9. This CDR3 contains 18 residues. Germline lookup yields CDR1 LGHDT and CDR2 YNNKEL (reference sequence). The CDR3 loop reads CASSQGRLGQGAAGELFF. CDR3 coding DNA: TGTGCCAGCAGCCAAGGTCGTTTGGGACAGGGGGCGGCCGGGGAGCTGTTTTTT.

This chain connects TRBV7-9 to TRBJ2-7; 10 nucleotides match TRBD2. CDR3 size: 15 residues. With 5 bases clipped from V and 2 bases from J, the junction kept 6 bases outside the gene matches. Germline V gene sequence: CDR1 SEHNR, CDR2 FQNEAQ (reference sequence). Here the CDR3 DNA reads TGTGCCAGCAGCGATCTTAGCGGGGGGACCTACGAGCAGTACTTC. Amino acids: CASSDLSGGTYEQYF.

This clone was observed once. J is TRBJ1-6 and V is TRBV14; weak D call: TRBD1 (5 bases). V lost 0 bases to trimming and J lost 9 bases, with 15 bases between them. The CDR3 is 16 amino acids. Germline V gene sequence: CDR1 SGHDN, CDR2 FVKESK. CDR3 amino acids: CASSQDGQGDSSPLHF. DNA of the CDR3: TGTGCCAGCAGCCAAGACGGCCAGGGCGATAGTTCACCCCTCCACTTT.

This chain connects TRBV5-1 to TRBJ1-1, with 9 bases identical to TRBD1. CDR3 size: 14 residues. Germline lookup yields CDR1 SGHRS and CDR2 YFSETQ. V dropped 4 bases and J dropped 3; count of bases not matched to a gene: 4. In DNA, the CDR3 is TGCGCCAGCAGCCCACAGGGGGCACACACTGAAGCTTTCTTT. Translating gives CASSPQGAHTEAFF.

The V and J genes are TRBV5-1 and TRBJ1-1; D possibly corresponds to TRBD1 (6 bases). The ends were cut back, 1 base at V and 4 bases at J, with 14 bases in the middle. The CDR3 is made up of 15 amino acids. The germline CDR1 and CDR2 sequences are SGHRS and YFSETQ. This CDR3 reads CASSLTGPATTEAFF. CDR3 nucleotides: TGCGCCAGCAGCTTGACAGGGCCCGCGACCACTGAAGCTTTCTTT.

This clone appeared a few times. The V and J genes are TRBV6-5 and TRBJ1-5; maybe TRBD1 (6 bases). Trimming took off 6 bases at V and 3 bases at J, with 9 bases between the two ends. There are 13 residues in the CDR3. Germline CDR1 reads MNHEY; CDR2 reads SVGAGI. The CDR3 loop reads CASSRDTNQPQHF. The DNA for the CDR3 is TGTGCCAGCAGCCGGGACACCAATCAGCCCCAGCATTTT.

V usage is TRBV7-2 and J usage is TRBJ1-1; D not resolved. Trimming took 3 bases from V and 3 from J, leaving 8 bases between them. Germline lookup yields CDR1 SGHTA and CDR2 FQGNSA. The CDR3 contains 13 residues. The CDR3, as DNA: TGTGCCAGCAGCTTTGCCCCGGACACTGAAGCTTTCTTT. This translates into CASSFAPDTEAFF.

This chain joins TRBV10-2 and TRBJ2-3, with a possible D match to TRBD1 (7 bases). Trimming took 4 bases from V and 3 from J, leaving 11 bases between them. The CDR3 runs 14 residues. The germline V gene encodes CDR1 WSHSY and CDR2 SAAADI. CDR3 sequence: CASSGQGGTDTQYF. As DNA, the CDR3 is TGCGCCAGCAGTGGGCAGGGGGGAACAGATACGCAGTATTTT.

The chain recombines TRBV24-1 with TRBJ2-5; D uncertain. The germline gives CDR1 KGHDR, CDR2 SFDVKD. Trimming left V 2 bases short and J 5 bases short, with 8 bases between. The CDR3 is 13 amino acids. The CDR3 reads CATSDSLFETQYF. In DNA form, the CDR3 reads TGTGCCACCAGTGATTCTCTCTTTGAGACCCAGTACTTC.